This T cell receptor beta chain stems from a study of T cells in Graves' hyperthyroidism and ophthalmopathy. General study findings and limits: Within blood appeared most thyroid clonotypes that had expanded above 0.001.

This clonotype was seen only a few times. Its antigen remains unknown. Amplified regions were TCR beta CDR3 sequences from RNA transcripts. TCR CDR3 underwent first-round RT-PCR with the HTBI primer set. TCRdb redid the calling of the multiplex PCR reads with MiXCR, one entry per CDR3 protein. The top ten clones hold about 28% of a sample with about 99,000 distinct CDR3 sequences, 47% of them seen once. The clonotype originates from a man in his forties with Graves' hyperthyroidism. Sequenced sample: blood.

The CDR3 DNA reads as TGTGCCAGCAGTCTCGCCGGGGGAACGGAGACCCAGTACTTC. This gives the protein CASSLAGGTETQYF. The chain recombines TRBV3-1 with TRBJ2-5; D might be TRBD2 (6 bases). Germline CDR1 reads LGHDT; CDR2 reads YNNKEL (reference sequence). The CDR3 contains 14 residues. V lost 6 bases and J 5 bases, leaving 16 bases between the germline ends.